A single sample is the source of the 14 T cell receptor beta chains below, sequenced in a study of neurological immune-mediated disorders. TCRdb analysed the 5' RACE reads with MiXCR anew, one entry per CDR3 protein. The sample records about 46,000 distinct CDR3 sequences, roughly 4.4% being singletons. The material sequenced was PBMCs. The source of these receptors is a woman aged 55-69 years with multiple sclerosis.

This clonotype was found many times. V gene TRBV7-8 combines with J gene TRBJ2-5, with D possibly TRBD2 on 5 matching bases. The CDR3 extends over 14 amino acids. The germline gives CDR1 SGHVS, CDR2 FQNEAQ. Trimming took 4 bases from V and 0 from J, leaving 9 bases between them. CDR3 sequence reads: CASSSSEDQETQYF. The CDR3 region has the DNA TGTGCCAGCAGCTCCTCGGAGGACCAAGAGACCCAGTACTTC.

This clonotype has ten or more counts. The rearrangement joins TRBV2 to TRBJ1-4; D not certain. V lost 1 base and J lost 10, with 7 bases in between. CDR3 size: 12 residues. Germline CDR1 is SNHLY and CDR2 is FYNNEI. CDR3 DNA: TGTGCCAGCAGTGAAGATGGCGTAAAACTGTTTTTT. Its translation: CASSEDGVKLFF.

Details on this clonotype: This may be a read error: a much more frequent sequence differs by one nucleotide. The chain employs TRBV10-3 and TRBJ2-5, with no clear D. This CDR3 has 11 residues. Germline assignment: CDR1 ENHRY and CDR2 SYGVKD. CDR3 in amino acids: CAIRNGETPYF. As DNA, the CDR3 is TGTGCCATCAGGAACGGTGAGACCCCGTACTTC.

This clonotype occurred a few times. The chain links TRBV5-1 to TRBJ2-7; 9 bases agree with TRBD1. The CDR3 covers 14 residues. The J segment lost 4 bases and the V segment lost 7 bases, leaving 9 bases of the junction unmatched. Germline CDR1 and CDR2: SGHRS and YFSETQ. The CDR3: CASAKRDRAYEQYF. For the CDR3, the DNA is TGCGCCAGCGCTAAACGGGACAGGGCTTACGAGCAGTACTTC.

This clonotype showed up many times. The V and J genes are TRBV15 and TRBJ1-1; D remains unclear. Germline V CDR1 and CDR2: LNHNV, YYDKDF (reference sequence). CDR3 length equals 14 residues. V lost 0 bases and J 8 bases, leaving 13 bases between the germline ends. The CDR3 DNA reads as TGTGCCACCAGCAGAGATCTTGCACAAAGAGAAGCTTTCTTT. Amino acid sequence: CATSRDLAQREAFF.

The sample holds a few counts of this clonotype. V is TRBV20-1 and J is TRBJ2-5; 8 bases are shared with TRBD1. This CDR3 comprises 14 residues. CDR1 DFQATT and CDR2 SNEGSKA come from the germline V gene (reference sequence). With 4 bases clipped from V and 3 bases from J, the junction kept 7 bases outside the gene matches. CDR3 sequence: CSATAETGEETQYF. The CDR3 nucleotides are TGCAGTGCTACGGCCGAGACAGGGGAAGAGACCCAGTACTTC.

In its sample, this clonotype was seen a few times. V and J are TRBV7-2 and TRBJ2-1; TRBD2 matches at 9 bases. Germline CDR1 and CDR2: SGHTA and FQGNSA. The V and J ends lost 0 bases and 6 bases, in that order; junction bases with no gene match: 3. The CDR3 is 15 residues long. DNA for the CDR3: TGTGCCAGCAGCTTAGCGGTAGCGGGAGCCAATGAGCAGTTCTTC. As protein: CASSLAVAGANEQFF.

This clonotype turned up a few times. The chain uses TRBV6-5 and TRBJ2-2; 9 nucleotides align to TRBD2. Per the germline V gene, CDR1 is MNHEY and CDR2 is SVGAGI. V trimming: 2 bases; J trimming: 7 bases; junction bases outside the gene matches: 14. The CDR3 is made up of 18 amino acids. In DNA form, the CDR3 reads TGTGCCAGCAGTTACCGCCCAGGACTAGCGAGCCTGGGCGGGGAGCTGTTTTTT. As protein: CASSYRPGLASLGGELFF.

The CDR3 coding sequence is TGCGCCAGCAGCGAGAGCGGGAGCGTGGTGAATGAGCAGTTCTTC. It codes for CASSESGSVVNEQFF. The rearrangement joins TRBV5-1 to TRBJ2-1; 8 bases line up with TRBD2. The V segment lost 4 bases and the J segment 7 bases; nucleotides outside the gene matches: 10. This CDR3 is built from 15 residues. Germline assignment: CDR1 SGHRS and CDR2 YFSETQ. The variable domain in full, completed from reference TRBV5-1 and TRBJ2-1, reads KAGVTQTPRYLIKTRGQQVTLSCSPISGHRSVSWYQQTPGQGLQFLFEYFSETQRNKGNFPGRFSGRQFSNSRSEMNVSTLELGDSALYLCASSESGSVVNEQFFGPGTRLTVL.

This clonotype appeared a few times. The CDR3 loop reads CASSQSLGHGYTF. In DNA, the CDR3 is TGTGCCAGCAGCCAATCTTTAGGGCATGGCTACACCTTC. The chain is built from TRBV3-1 and TRBJ1-2; D uncertain. The V end lost 2 bases, the J end lost 6 bases, and 10 bases lay between the germline ends. Looked up from germline, CDR1 is LGHDT and CDR2 is YNNKEL (reference sequence). The length of the CDR3 is 13 residues.

The rearrangement links TRBV30 to TRBJ2-3, with D maybe TRBD2 (6 bases). Germline loops: CDR1 GTSNPN, CDR2 SVGIG (reference sequence). The CDR3 has 15 residues. Deletions cut 0 bases from V and 4 bases from J, with 14 bases between. The CDR3 reads CAWSVRRGRADTQYF. CDR3 nucleotide sequence: TGTGCCTGGAGTGTACGGAGGGGACGGGCAGATACGCAGTATTTT.

This clonotype was seen more than once but under ten times. The chain uses TRBV5-1 and TRBJ2-1; 8 nucleotides align to TRBD1. Trimming cost V 4 bases and J 4 bases; bases outside gene matches: 4. Germline V CDR1 and CDR2: SGHRS, YFSETQ. CDR3 length: 14 amino acids. The CDR3, as DNA: TGCGCCAGCAGCGTCAGGGGGCCTTACAATGAGCAGTTCTTC. Its protein is CASSVRGPYNEQFF.

This clonotype was seen at least ten times. The chain combines TRBV12-3 or TRBV12-4 with TRBJ1-4; D unresolved. The CDR3 sequence is 13 residues long. The V gene lost 2 bases and the J gene lost 8 bases, with 9 bases spanning the gap. The DNA of the CDR3 is TGTGCCAGCAGTTTATTCTTAGGGGAAAAACTGTTTTTT. It codes for CASSLFLGEKLFF.

This clonotype was seen at least ten times. J is TRBJ2-7 and V is TRBV6-5; 8 nucleotides line up with TRBD1. CDR1 and CDR2 from the germline V gene are MNHEY and SVGAGI. The CDR3 is 14 amino acids. J lost 7 bases, V lost 6 bases, and 11 bases had no gene match. CDR3 nucleotides: TGTGCCAGCAGCTTTACCCAGGGGGCGGGGGAGCAGTACTTC. Its translation: CASSFTQGAGEQYF.